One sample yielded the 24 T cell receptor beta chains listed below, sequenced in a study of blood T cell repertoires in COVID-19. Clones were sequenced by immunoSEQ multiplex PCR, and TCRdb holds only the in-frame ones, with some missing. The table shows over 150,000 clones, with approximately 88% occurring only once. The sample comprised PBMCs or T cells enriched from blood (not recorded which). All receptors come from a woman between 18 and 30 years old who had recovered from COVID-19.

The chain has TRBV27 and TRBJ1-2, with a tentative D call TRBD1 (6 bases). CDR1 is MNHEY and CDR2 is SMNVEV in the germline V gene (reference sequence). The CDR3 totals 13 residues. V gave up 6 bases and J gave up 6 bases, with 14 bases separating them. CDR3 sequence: CASRSRTENGYTF. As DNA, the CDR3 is TGTGCCAGCAGGTCGAGGACAGAAAATGGCTACACCTTC.

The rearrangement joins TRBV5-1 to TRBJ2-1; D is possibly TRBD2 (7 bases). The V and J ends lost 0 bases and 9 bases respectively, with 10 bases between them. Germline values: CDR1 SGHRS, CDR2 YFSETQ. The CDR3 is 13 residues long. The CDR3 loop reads CASSLERGAEQFF. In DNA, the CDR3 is TGCGCCAGCAGCTTGGAACGGGGGGCTGAGCAGTTCTTC.

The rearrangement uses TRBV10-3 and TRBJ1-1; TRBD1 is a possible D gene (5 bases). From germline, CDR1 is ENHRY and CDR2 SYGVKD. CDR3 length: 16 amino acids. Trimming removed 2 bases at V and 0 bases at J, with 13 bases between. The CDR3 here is CAISERSAGMNTEAFF. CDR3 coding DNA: TGTGCCATCAGTGAGCGTTCGGCAGGGATGAACACTGAAGCTTTCTTT.

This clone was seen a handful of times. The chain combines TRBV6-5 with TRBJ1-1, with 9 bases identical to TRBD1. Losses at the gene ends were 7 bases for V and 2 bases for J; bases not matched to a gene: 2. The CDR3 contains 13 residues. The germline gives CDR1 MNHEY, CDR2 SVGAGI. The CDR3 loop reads CASKTGGNTEAFF. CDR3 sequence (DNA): TGTGCCAGCAAGACAGGGGGAAACACTGAAGCTTTCTTT.

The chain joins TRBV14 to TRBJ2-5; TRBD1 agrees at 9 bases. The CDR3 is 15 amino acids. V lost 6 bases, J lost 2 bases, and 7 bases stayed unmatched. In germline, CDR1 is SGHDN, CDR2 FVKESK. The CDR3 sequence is CASRRGQGVQETQYF. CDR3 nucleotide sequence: TGTGCCAGCAGACGGGGACAGGGTGTTCAAGAGACCCAGTACTTC.

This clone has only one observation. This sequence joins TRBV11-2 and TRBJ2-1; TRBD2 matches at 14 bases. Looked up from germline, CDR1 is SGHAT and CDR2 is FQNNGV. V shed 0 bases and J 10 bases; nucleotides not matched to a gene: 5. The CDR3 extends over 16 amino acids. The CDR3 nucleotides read TGTGCCAGCAGCTTAGAGGGGACTAGCGGGGGCCAGGAGCAGTTCTTC. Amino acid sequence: CASSLEGTSGGQEQFF.

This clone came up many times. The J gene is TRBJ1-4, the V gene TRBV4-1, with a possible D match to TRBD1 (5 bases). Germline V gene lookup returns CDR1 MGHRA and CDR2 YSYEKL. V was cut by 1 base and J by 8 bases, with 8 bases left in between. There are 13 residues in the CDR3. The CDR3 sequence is CASSQVSGEKLFF. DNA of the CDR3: TGCGCCAGCAGCCAAGTTTCAGGGGAAAAACTGTTTTTT.

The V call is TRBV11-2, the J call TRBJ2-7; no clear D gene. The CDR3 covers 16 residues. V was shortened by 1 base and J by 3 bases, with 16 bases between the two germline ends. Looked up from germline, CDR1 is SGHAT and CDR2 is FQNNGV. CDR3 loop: CASSLAPDSPNYEQYF. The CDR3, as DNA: TGTGCCAGCAGCTTAGCGCCAGACTCTCCCAACTACGAGCAGTACTTC.

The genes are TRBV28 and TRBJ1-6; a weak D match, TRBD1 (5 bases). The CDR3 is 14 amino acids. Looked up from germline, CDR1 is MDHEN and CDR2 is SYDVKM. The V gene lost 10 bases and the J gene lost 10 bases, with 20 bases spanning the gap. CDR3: CAILDSGMYSPLHF. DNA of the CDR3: TGTGCCATACTCGACAGTGGGATGTACTCACCCCTCCACTTT.

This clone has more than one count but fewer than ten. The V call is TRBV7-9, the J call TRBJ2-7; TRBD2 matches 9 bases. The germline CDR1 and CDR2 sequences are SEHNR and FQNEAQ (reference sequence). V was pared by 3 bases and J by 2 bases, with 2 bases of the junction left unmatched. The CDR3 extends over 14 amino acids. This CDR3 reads CASSFSGGAYEQYF. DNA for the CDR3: TGTGCCAGCAGCTTTAGCGGGGGAGCCTACGAGCAGTACTTC.

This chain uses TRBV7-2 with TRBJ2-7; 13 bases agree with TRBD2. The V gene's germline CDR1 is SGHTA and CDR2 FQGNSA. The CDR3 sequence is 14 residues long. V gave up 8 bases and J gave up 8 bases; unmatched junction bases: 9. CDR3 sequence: CASASGLAGLQQYF. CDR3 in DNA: TGTGCCAGCGCCTCGGGACTAGCGGGGCTCCAGCAGTACTTC. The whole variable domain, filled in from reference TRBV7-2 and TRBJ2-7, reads GAGVSQSPSNKVTEKGKDVELRCDPISGHTALYWYRQSLGQGLEFLIYFQGNSAPDKSGLPSDRFSAERTGGSVSTLTIQRTQQEDSAVYLCASASGLAGLQQYFGPGTRLTVT.

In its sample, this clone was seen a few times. For the CDR3, the DNA is TGTGCCACCAGCAGAGATCTCGGCGGGAGGGCAGGGGATACGCAGTATTTT. This translates into CATSRDLGGRAGDTQYF. This rearrangement joins TRBV15 to TRBJ2-3, with 9 bases that match TRBD2. CDR3 size: 17 residues. V gave up 0 bases and J gave up 6 bases; unmatched junction bases: 10. Germline CDR1 reads LNHNV; CDR2 reads YYDKDF (reference sequence).

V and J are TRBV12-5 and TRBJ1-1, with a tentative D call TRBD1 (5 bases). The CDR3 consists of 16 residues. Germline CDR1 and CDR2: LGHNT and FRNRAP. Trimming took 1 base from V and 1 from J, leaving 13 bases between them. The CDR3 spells CASGLGTGSANTEAFF. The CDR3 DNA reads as TGTGCTAGTGGTTTGGGAACAGGCTCGGCGAACACTGAAGCTTTCTTT.

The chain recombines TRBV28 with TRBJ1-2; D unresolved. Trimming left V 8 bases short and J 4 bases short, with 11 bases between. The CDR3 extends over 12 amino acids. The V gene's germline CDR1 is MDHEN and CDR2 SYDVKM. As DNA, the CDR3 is TGTGCCAGCCGCAGCGGGTTCTATGGCTACACCTTC. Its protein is CASRSGFYGYTF.

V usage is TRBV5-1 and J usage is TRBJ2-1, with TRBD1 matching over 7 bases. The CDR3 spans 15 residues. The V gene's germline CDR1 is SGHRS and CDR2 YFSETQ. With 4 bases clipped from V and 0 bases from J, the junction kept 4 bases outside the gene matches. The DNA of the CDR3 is TGCGCCAGCAGCCTGACAGGGAGCTCCTACAATGAGCAGTTCTTC. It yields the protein CASSLTGSSYNEQFF.

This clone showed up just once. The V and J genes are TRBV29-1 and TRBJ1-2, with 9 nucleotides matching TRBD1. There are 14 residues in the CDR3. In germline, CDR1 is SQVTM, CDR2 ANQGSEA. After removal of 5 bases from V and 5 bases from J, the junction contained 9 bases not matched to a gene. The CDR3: CSVQHTTGGYGYTF. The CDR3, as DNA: TGCAGCGTTCAACACACGACAGGGGGATATGGCTACACCTTC.

In nucleotides, the CDR3 is TGTGCCAGCTCACCGGGCAGCACTTATAGCAATCAGCCCCAGCATTTT. Its protein is CASSPGSTYSNQPQHF. V usage is TRBV18 and J usage is TRBJ1-5; D remains ambiguous. This CDR3 region has 16 residues. V lost 3 bases and J lost 0, with 12 bases in between. Per the germline V gene, CDR1 is KGHSH and CDR2 is LQKENI.

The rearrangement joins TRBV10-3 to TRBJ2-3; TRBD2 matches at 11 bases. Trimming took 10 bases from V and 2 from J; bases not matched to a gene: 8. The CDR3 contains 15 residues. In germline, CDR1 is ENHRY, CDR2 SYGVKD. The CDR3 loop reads CATEGSGGDTDTQYF. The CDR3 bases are TGTGCCACCGAAGGTAGCGGGGGGGACACAGATACGCAGTATTTT.

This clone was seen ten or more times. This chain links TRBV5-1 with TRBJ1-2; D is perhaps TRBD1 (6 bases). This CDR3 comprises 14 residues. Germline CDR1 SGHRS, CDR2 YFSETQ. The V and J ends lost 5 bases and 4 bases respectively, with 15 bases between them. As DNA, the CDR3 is TGCGCCAGCAGGGGGCTAGGACAGACCTATGGCTACACCTTC. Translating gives CASRGLGQTYGYTF.

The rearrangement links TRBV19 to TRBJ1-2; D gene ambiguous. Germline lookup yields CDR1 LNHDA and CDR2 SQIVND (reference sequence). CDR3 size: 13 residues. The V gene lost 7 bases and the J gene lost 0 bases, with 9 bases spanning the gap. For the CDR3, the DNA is TGTGCCAGTAACACGCCCCCTAACTATGGCTACACCTTC. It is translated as CASNTPPNYGYTF.

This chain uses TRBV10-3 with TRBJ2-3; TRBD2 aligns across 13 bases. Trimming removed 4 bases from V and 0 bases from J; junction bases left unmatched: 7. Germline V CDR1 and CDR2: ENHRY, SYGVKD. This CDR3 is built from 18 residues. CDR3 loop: CAISGTSGGQLSTDTQYF. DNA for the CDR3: TGTGCCATCAGTGGGACTAGCGGGGGCCAACTTAGCACAGATACGCAGTATTTT.

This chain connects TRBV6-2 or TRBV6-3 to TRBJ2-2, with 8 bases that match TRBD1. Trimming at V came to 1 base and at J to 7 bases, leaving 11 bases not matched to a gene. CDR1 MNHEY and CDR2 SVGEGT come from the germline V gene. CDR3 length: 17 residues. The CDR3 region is CASSYYPPGQGVGELFF. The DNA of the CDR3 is TGTGCCAGCAGTTACTACCCACCCGGACAGGGTGTCGGGGAGCTGTTTTTT.

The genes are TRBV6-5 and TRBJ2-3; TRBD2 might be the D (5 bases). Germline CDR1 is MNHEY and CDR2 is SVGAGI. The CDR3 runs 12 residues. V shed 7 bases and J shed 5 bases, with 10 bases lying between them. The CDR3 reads CASTPRGDTQYF. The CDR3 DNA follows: TGTGCCAGCACCCCCCGGGGAGATACGCAGTATTTT.

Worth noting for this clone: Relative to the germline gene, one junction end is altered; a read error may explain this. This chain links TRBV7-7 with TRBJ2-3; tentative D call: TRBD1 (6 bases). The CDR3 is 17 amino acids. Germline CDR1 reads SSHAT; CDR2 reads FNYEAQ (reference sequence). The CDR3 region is CASSQGIGGRTSDTQYF. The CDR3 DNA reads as TGTGCTAGCAGCCAGGGTATTGGGGGCCGGACTTCAGATACGCAGTATTTT.